This TCR beta chain was identified in a study of CD8 T cells in ankylosing spondylitis. The study's findings and limits: About 8 highly homologous variants made up a TCR beta motif, and this motif appeared characteristic of ankylosing spondylitis blood. It was reported that disease-linked clones were significantly enriched in matched ankylosing spondylitis synovial fluid. Disease-linked clones were found to be CD8+ and relatively rare in peripheral blood. Reports of some motif variants in reactive arthritis synovial fluid and blood predate this one.

Worth noting for this clonotype: Its specificity is not known.

V gave up 3 bases and J gave up 5 bases, with 13 bases separating them. The CDR3 length is 14 residues. Germline V lookup: CDR1 LGHDT, CDR2 YNNKEL (reference sequence). Quantitative 5'-RACE with molecular barcodes produced the TCR beta libraries. TCRdb independently ran MiXCR on the 5' RACE reads; one entry per CDR3 protein. The top ten hold approximately 1% of the sample, which has roughly 440,000 distinct CDR3 sequences, roughly 17% seen once. The sequenced material came from blood, either unsorted or a sorted T cell fraction (not recorded which). The receptor comes from a male donor with ankylosing spondylitis. This chain joins TRBV3-1 and TRBJ1-2, with D perhaps matching TRBD1 (6 bases). DNA of the CDR3: TGTGCCAGCAGCCATCAACAGGGTGGGTATGGCTACACCTTC. Its translation: CASSHQQGGYGYTF.